These 27 T cell receptor beta chains originate from one sample sequenced in a study of blood T cell repertoires in COVID-19. TCRdb's table, derived via immunoSEQ multiplex PCR, lists solely in-frame clones and lacks some. The table has about 100,000 clones, around four fifths seen once. The sample was peripheral blood. Source of these receptors: a man aged 50-59 years with active or convalescent COVID-19.

V is TRBV10-3 and J is TRBJ1-1, with D possibly TRBD1 on 6 matching bases. Trimming left V 4 bases short and J 3 bases short, with 6 bases between. The CDR3 length is 12 residues. In germline, CDR1 is ENHRY, CDR2 SYGVKD. The CDR3 DNA is TGTGCCATCAGTGGACAGGACACTGAAGCTTTCTTT. Its translation: CAISGQDTEAFF.

This chain uses TRBV3-1 (or the pseudogene TRBV3-2) with TRBJ2-5; 7 nucleotides agree with TRBD2. The V gene end was trimmed by 0 bases and the J gene end by 8 bases; junction bases not matched to a gene: 9. This CDR3 is 15 amino acids long. The V gene's germline CDR1 is LGHDT and CDR2 YNNKEL (reference sequence). In DNA, the CDR3 is TGTGCCAGCAGCCAAGAACCTAGCGGTCATGGCACCCAGTACTTC. It codes for CASSQEPSGHGTQYF.

This clone was seen a single time. This chain connects TRBV10-3 to TRBJ2-3; 11 bases align to TRBD2. The ends lost 6 bases at V and 0 bases at J; junction bases unmatched: 5. This CDR3 is built from 16 residues. Germline V gene data show CDR1 as ENHRY and CDR2 as SYGVKD. The CDR3 reads CAIRATSGASTDTQYF. The CDR3, as DNA: TGTGCCATCAGAGCGACTAGCGGGGCTAGCACAGATACGCAGTATTTT.

V is TRBV5-4 and J is TRBJ1-2; TRBD1 is a possible D gene (5 bases). The CDR3 runs 13 residues. Germline values: CDR1 SGHNT, CDR2 YYREEE (reference sequence). Trimming removed 4 bases from V and 2 bases from J, with 9 bases in between. The CDR3 reads CASSETENYGYTF. CDR3 in DNA: TGTGCCAGCAGCGAGACAGAAAACTATGGCTACACCTTC.

The chain recombines TRBV15 with TRBJ2-7; 7 nucleotides align to TRBD2. The CDR3 has 17 residues. Per the germline V gene, CDR1 is LNHNV and CDR2 is YYDKDF (reference sequence). V gave up 4 bases and J gave up 0 bases; unmatched junction bases: 12. The chain's CDR3 is CATSTPSLGGSSYEQYF. CDR3 sequence (DNA): TGTGCCACCAGCACCCCATCACTGGGCGGGAGCTCCTACGAGCAGTACTTC.

The J gene is TRBJ1-1, the V gene TRBV6-5; TRBD1 might be the D (6 bases). V dropped 0 bases and J dropped 7 bases, with 12 bases sitting between them. Germline V lookup: CDR1 MNHEY, CDR2 SVGAGI. This CDR3 is built from 14 residues. This CDR3 reads CASSYSRGAGEAFF. In DNA, the CDR3 is TGTGCCAGCAGTTACTCGCGGGGGGCTGGTGAAGCTTTCTTT.

This chain joins TRBV7-3 and TRBJ2-5; TRBD2 might be the D (5 bases). Germline loops: CDR1 SGHTA, CDR2 FQGTGA. The CDR3 spans 13 residues. V lost 4 bases to trimming and J lost 10 bases, with 16 bases between them. The CDR3 DNA reads as TGTGCCAGCAGCTCAGGCCTCCGGGATGACCAGTACTTC. Encoded protein: CASSSGLRDDQYF.

The chain combines TRBV12-5 with TRBJ1-1; D gene unclear. V was cut by 7 bases and J by 7 bases, with 16 bases left in between. This CDR3 has 13 residues. Germline CDR1 reads LGHNT; CDR2 reads FRNRAP. CDR3 sequence (DNA): TGTGCTAGTGTTCCACCTCGCGGGGTTGAAGCTTTCTTT. Translated: CASVPPRGVEAFF. The entire variable domain, with the rest obtained from reference TRBV12-5 and TRBJ1-1, is as follows: DARVTQTPRHKVTEMGQEVTMRCQPILGHNTVFWYRQTMMQGLELLAYFRNRAPLDDSGMPKDRFSAEMPDATLATLKIQPSEPRDSAVYFCASVPPRGVEAFFGQGTRLTVV.

This chain links TRBV19 with TRBJ1-4; weak D call: TRBD1 (6 bases). The V gene lost 5 bases and the J gene lost 7 bases, with 17 bases spanning the gap. The CDR3 covers 15 residues. In germline, CDR1 is LNHDA, CDR2 SQIVND (reference sequence). CDR3 region: CASSPPRGAGEKLFF. DNA of the CDR3: TGTGCCAGTAGTCCCCCCCGGGGGGCGGGTGAAAAACTGTTTTTT.

Points on this clone: The sample carries other DNA sequences with the same CDR3. The chain joins TRBV7-9 to TRBJ1-4; TRBD1 matches 7 bases. The CDR3 is made up of 14 amino acids. J gave up 3 bases and V 8 bases, and 6 bases lay outside the gene matches. Germline CDR1 reads SEHNR; CDR2 reads FQNEAQ (reference sequence). The CDR3, as DNA: TGTGCCAGCTCTTTAGGGACAGCTAATGAAAAACTGTTTTTT. It translates to CASSLGTANEKLFF.

This clone appeared once. The chain uses TRBV6-5 and TRBJ2-7; a weak D match, TRBD1 (7 bases). Per germline, CDR1 MNHEY and CDR2 SVGAGI. V was trimmed by 8 bases and J by 4 bases, leaving 15 bases between them. This CDR3 has 13 amino acids. DNA for the CDR3: TGTGCCAGCTGCCACGCAGGGGGGTACGAGCAGTACTTC. Amino acid sequence: CASCHAGGYEQYF.

The chain employs TRBV29-1 and TRBJ1-1; maybe TRBD1 (6 bases). Germline V CDR1 and CDR2: SQVTM, ANQGSEA. V lost 6 bases to trimming and J lost 4 bases, with 12 bases between them. The CDR3 length is 12 residues. The CDR3 is CSVIQGPTEAFF. CDR3 coding DNA: TGCAGCGTCATACAGGGTCCCACTGAAGCTTTCTTT.

The chain couples TRBV10-2 to TRBJ2-7, with TRBD2 matching over 13 bases. J lost 3 bases, V lost 0 bases, and 11 bases had no gene match. From germline, CDR1 is WSHSY and CDR2 SAAADI. The CDR3 extends over 19 amino acids. This chain's CDR3 is CASSESLLGLAGEDYEQYF. CDR3 bases: TGCGCCAGCAGTGAGTCTTTGCTCGGACTAGCGGGAGAGGACTACGAGCAGTACTTC.

This clone was observed a few times. The V gene is TRBV5-5, the J gene TRBJ2-3; TRBD2 aligns across 8 bases. The junction had 6 bases not matched to a gene; V was cut back by 4 bases and J by 5 bases. The CDR3 has 14 residues. Germline V gene sequence: CDR1 SGHKS, CDR2 YYEKEE (reference sequence). This CDR3 reads CASSGLAGQDTQYF. The CDR3 DNA reads TGTGCCAGCAGCGGGTTAGCGGGACAAGATACGCAGTATTTT.

The chain couples TRBV27 to TRBJ2-3; TRBD1 is a possible D gene (6 bases). Germline assignment: CDR1 MNHEY and CDR2 SMNVEV (reference sequence). V was cut by 6 bases and J by 0 bases, with 10 bases left in between. This CDR3 comprises 14 residues. The CDR3, as DNA: TGTGCCAGCAGACTAGACAGGAGCACAGATACGCAGTATTTT. Its protein is CASRLDRSTDTQYF.

This chain uses TRBV9 with TRBJ2-1; no reliable D call. V lost 0 bases and J 6 bases, leaving 10 bases between the germline ends. The germline V gene has CDR1 SGDLS and CDR2 YYNGEE. The CDR3 is 14 amino acids. The CDR3 here is CASSVVGGGNEQFF. The CDR3 DNA reads TGTGCCAGCAGCGTAGTCGGTGGCGGCAATGAGCAGTTCTTC. Full variable domain (missing parts from reference TRBV9 and TRBJ2-1): DSGVTQTPKHLITATGQRVTLRCSPRSGDLSVYWYQQSLDQGLQFLIQYYNGEERAKGNILERFSAQQFPDLHSELNLSSLELGDSALYFCASSVVGGGNEQFFGPGTRLTVL.

This rearrangement joins TRBV25-1 to TRBJ1-2; 8 bases are a match to TRBD1. The CDR3 is 14 residues long. The germline V gene encodes CDR1 MGHDK and CDR2 SYGVNS. V shed 1 base and J 3 bases; nucleotides not matched to a gene: 1. CDR3 residues: CASSELDRDYGYTF. The CDR3 DNA follows: TGTGCCAGCAGTGAATTGGACAGGGACTATGGCTACACCTTC.

The DNA of the CDR3 is TGTGCCAGCAGCCCACCAGCGGGAGGAGACGGGGCCAACGTCCTGACTTTC. Its protein is CASSPPAGGDGANVLTF. The chain employs TRBV7-8 and TRBJ2-6; 9 positions match TRBD2. The CDR3 has 17 residues. The ends lost 5 bases at V and 4 bases at J; junction bases unmatched: 9. The germline gives CDR1 SGHVS, CDR2 FQNEAQ.

The chain employs TRBV19 and TRBJ1-1, with D uncertain. The germline gives CDR1 LNHDA, CDR2 SQIVND (reference sequence). V gave up 3 bases and J gave up 3 bases, with 8 bases separating them. This CDR3 has 13 amino acids. CDR3 DNA sequence: TGTGCCAGTAGTATGGTCCCGGACACTGAAGCTTTCTTT. Residues: CASSMVPDTEAFF.

CDR3 loop: CASSQGTSGGDTQYF. The CDR3 bases are TGTGCCAGCAGCCAAGGGACTAGCGGTGGAGATACGCAGTATTTT. The rearrangement links TRBV3-1 (or the pseudogene TRBV3-2) to TRBJ2-3, with 10 bases identical to TRBD2. Per the germline V gene, CDR1 is LGHDT and CDR2 is YNNKEL (reference sequence). This CDR3 is built from 15 residues. After removal of 1 base from V and 5 bases from J, the junction contained 3 bases not matched to a gene.

This chain links TRBV6-5 with TRBJ2-7, with 9 bases aligning to TRBD1. Germline V lookup: CDR1 MNHEY, CDR2 SVGAGI. J lost 4 bases, V lost 8 bases, and 12 bases had no gene match. The CDR3 loop spans 15 amino acids. Written as DNA, the CDR3 is TGTGCCAGCTCGGTTTCAGGGACAGGGACGTACGAGCAGTACTTC. It codes for CASSVSGTGTYEQYF.

V gene TRBV28 combines with J gene TRBJ2-7; perhaps TRBD1 as D (5 bases). This CDR3 has 12 residues. Trimming pared 10 bases from V and 5 bases from J, leaving 15 bases between. CDR1 and CDR2 from the germline V gene are MDHEN and SYDVKM. CDR3 amino acids: CATQGSTDEQYF. In DNA, the CDR3 is TGTGCCACCCAGGGATCGACTGACGAGCAGTACTTC.

This clone was detected a few times. V and J are TRBV5-1 and TRBJ1-4, with 9 bases identical to TRBD1. The CDR3 extends over 15 amino acids. V lost 3 bases and J lost 7; bases outside the gene matches: 7. Germline V CDR1 and CDR2: SGHRS, YFSETQ. The CDR3 reads CASSSQGQGGEKLFF. The CDR3 nucleotides read TGCGCCAGCAGCTCCCAGGGACAGGGCGGTGAAAAACTGTTTTTT. Full variable domain (remainder filled in from reference TRBV5-1 and TRBJ1-4): KAGVTQTPRYLIKTRGQQVTLSCSPISGHRSVSWYQQTPGQGLQFLFEYFSETQRNKGNFPGRFSGRQFSNSRSEMNVSTLELGDSALYLCASSSQGQGGEKLFFGSGTQLSVL.

The rearrangement links TRBV30 to TRBJ1-3; unclear D gene. The CDR3 spans 16 residues. V lost 1 base to trimming and J lost 3 bases, with 16 bases between them. Per germline, CDR1 GTSNPN and CDR2 SVGIG (reference sequence). The CDR3, as DNA: TGTGCCTGGAGTGAACCGCGCAGGACTTTTGGAAACACCATATATTTT. It yields the protein CAWSEPRRTFGNTIYF. The variable domain in full, completed from reference TRBV30 and TRBJ1-3, reads SQTIHQWPATLVQPVGSPLSLECTVEGTSNPNLYWYRQAAGRGLQLLFYSVGIGQISSEVPQNLSASRPQDRQFILSSKKLLLSDSGFYLCAWSEPRRTFGNTIYFGEGSWLTVV.

The V and J genes are TRBV10-2 and TRBJ2-7; D remains ambiguous. Between the trimmed V and J ends, which lost 6 bases and 0 bases, there was a span of 9 bases. Per the germline V gene, CDR1 is WSHSY and CDR2 is SAAADI. The CDR3 has 13 residues. The CDR3 protein is CASRSLSSYEQYF. Here the CDR3 DNA reads TGCGCCAGCAGGAGTCTGAGCTCCTACGAGCAGTACTTC.

The chain has TRBV4-2 and TRBJ2-3, with TRBD2 matching 15 bases. The length of the CDR3 is 18 residues. V lost 1 base, J lost 3 bases, and 5 bases stayed unmatched. In germline, CDR1 is LGHNA, CDR2 YNFKEQ. CDR3 loop: CASSQGTSGRVSTDTQYF. Written as DNA, the CDR3 is TGTGCCAGCAGCCAAGGGACTAGCGGGAGGGTTAGTACAGATACGCAGTATTTT.

The chain uses TRBV18 and TRBJ1-4; D uncertain. The CDR3 sequence is 15 residues long. The V gene lost 3 bases and the J gene lost 0 bases, with 8 bases spanning the gap. From germline, CDR1 is KGHSH and CDR2 LQKENI. The CDR3 sequence: CASSPREATNEKLFF. The CDR3 DNA follows: TGTGCCAGCTCACCGAGGGAGGCAACTAATGAAAAACTGTTTTTT.